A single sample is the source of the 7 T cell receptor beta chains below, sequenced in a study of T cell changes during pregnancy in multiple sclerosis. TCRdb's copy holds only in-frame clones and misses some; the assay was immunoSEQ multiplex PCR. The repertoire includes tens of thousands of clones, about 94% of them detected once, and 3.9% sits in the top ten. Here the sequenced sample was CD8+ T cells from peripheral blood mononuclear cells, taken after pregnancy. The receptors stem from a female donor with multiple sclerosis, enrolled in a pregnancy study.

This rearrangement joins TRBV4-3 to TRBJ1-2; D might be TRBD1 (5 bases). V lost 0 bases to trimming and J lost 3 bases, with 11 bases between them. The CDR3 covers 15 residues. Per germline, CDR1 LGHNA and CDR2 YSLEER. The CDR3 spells CASSQDTGGDYGYTF. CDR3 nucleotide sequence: TGCGCCAGCAGCCAAGATACGGGGGGGGACTATGGCTACACCTTC.

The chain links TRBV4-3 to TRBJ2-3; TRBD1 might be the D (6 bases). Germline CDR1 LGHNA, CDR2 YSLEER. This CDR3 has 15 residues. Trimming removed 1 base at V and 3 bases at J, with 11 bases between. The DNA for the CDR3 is TGCGCCAGCAGCCAAGTACAGGGTGGGACAGATACGCAGTATTTT. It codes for CASSQVQGGTDTQYF.

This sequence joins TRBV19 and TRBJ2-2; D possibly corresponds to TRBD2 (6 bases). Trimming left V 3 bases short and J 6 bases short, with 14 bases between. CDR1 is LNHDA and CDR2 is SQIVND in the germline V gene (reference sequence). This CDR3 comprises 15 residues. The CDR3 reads CASSMIGTPAGELFF. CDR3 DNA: TGTGCCAGTAGTATGATTGGGACTCCAGCCGGGGAGCTGTTTTTT.

CDR3 sequence (DNA): TGTGCCAGCAGCTTGGGAGACAGGGACGAGCAGTACTTC. Its translation: CASSLGDRDEQYF. The V and J genes are TRBV7-9 and TRBJ2-7; 7 nucleotides line up with TRBD1. The V segment lost 3 bases and the J segment 5 bases; nucleotides outside the gene matches: 4. From germline, CDR1 is SEHNR and CDR2 FQNEAQ (reference sequence). The CDR3 is 13 residues long.

CDR3 DNA sequence: TGTGCCAGCAGCTTAGCATCGAATCAGCCCCAGCATTTT. Translating gives CASSLASNQPQHF. This chain uses TRBV7-9 with TRBJ1-5; no firm D call. The germline V gene encodes CDR1 SEHNR and CDR2 FQNEAQ (reference sequence). The CDR3 totals 13 residues. V was cut by 0 bases and J by 4 bases, with 4 bases left in between.

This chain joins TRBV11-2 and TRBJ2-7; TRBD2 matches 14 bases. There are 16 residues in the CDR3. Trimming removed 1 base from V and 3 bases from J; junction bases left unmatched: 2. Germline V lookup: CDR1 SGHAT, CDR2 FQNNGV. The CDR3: CASSLAGLAGVYEQYF. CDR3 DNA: TGTGCCAGCAGCTTAGCGGGACTAGCGGGAGTCTACGAGCAGTACTTC.

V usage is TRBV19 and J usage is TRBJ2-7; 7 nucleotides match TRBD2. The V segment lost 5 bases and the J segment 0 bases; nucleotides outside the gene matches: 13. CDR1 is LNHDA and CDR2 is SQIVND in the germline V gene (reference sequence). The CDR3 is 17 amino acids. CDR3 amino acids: CASSYGRAGESSYEQYF. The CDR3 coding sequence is TGTGCCAGTAGTTATGGGAGGGCGGGAGAGTCCTCCTACGAGCAGTACTTC.